This entry features one TCR beta chain sequence. Its antigen is undetermined. The data were taken from a study of PD-1 blockade in classical Hodgkin lymphoma. V lost 4 bases and J 2 bases, leaving 9 bases between the germline ends. This CDR3 is 14 amino acids long. CDR1 is ENHRY, CDR2 SYGVKD, per germline. Libraries were prepared by immunoSEQ multiplex PCR; TCRdb keeps only in-frame clonotypes and omits some of them. The table has some 34,000 clones, around 74% seen once. The time point was: cycle 4 day 1 (C4D1), after 6 weeks of nivolumab. Relapse was seen in all patients after autologous stem cell transplantation, and brentuximab vedotin exposure was variable. Study-wide findings and caveats: Before treatment, complete responders showed about the same diversity as newly diagnosed patients.

The sequencing used peripheral blood mononuclear cells (PBMCs), collected before the fourth cycle of nivolumab. The source of this sequence is a human donor with classical Hodgkin lymphoma. This chain links TRBV10-3 with TRBJ2-1, with a weak D call TRBD2 (6 bases). The CDR3 DNA is TGTGCCATCAGTGGCCGGGGGACCTACAATGAGCAGTTCTTC. Translation: CAISGRGTYNEQFF.